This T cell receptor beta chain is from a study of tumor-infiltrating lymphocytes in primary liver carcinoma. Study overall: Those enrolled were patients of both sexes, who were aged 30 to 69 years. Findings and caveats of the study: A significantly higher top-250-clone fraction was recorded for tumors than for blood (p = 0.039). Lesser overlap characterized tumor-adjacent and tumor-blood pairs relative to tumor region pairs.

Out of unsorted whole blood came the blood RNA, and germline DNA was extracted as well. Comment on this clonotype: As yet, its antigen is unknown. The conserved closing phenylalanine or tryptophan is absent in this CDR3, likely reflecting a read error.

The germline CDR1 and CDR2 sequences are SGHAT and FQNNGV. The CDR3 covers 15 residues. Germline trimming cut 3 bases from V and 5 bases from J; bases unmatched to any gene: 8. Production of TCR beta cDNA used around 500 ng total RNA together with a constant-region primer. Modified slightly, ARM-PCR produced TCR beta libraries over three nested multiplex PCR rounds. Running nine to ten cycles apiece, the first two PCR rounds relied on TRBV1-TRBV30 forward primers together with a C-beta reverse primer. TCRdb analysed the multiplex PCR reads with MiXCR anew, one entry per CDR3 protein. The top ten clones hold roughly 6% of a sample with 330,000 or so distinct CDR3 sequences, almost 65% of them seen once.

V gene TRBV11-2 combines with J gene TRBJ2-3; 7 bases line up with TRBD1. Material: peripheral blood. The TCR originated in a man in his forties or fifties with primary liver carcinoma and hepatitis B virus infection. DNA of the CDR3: TGTGCCAGCAGCTTTAGACAGGGTGGGGTAGATACGCAGTATCTT. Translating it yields CASSFRQGGVDTQYL.